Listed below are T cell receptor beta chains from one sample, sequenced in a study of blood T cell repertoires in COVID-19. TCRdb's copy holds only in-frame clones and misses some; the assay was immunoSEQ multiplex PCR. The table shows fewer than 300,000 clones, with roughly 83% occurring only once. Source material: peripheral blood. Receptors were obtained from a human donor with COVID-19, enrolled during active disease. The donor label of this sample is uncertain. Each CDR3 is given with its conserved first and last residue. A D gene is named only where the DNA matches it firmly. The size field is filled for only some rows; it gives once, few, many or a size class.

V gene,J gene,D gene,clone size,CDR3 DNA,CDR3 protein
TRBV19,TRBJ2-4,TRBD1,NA,TGTGCCAGTAGTCCGCCCGGGACAGGAGATCTAGCCAAAAACATTCAGTACTTC,CASSPPGTGDLAKNIQYF
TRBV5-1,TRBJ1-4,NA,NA,TGCGCCAGCAGCCCGCAGGGCGGTGGTGAAAAACTGTTTTTT,CASSPQGGGEKLFF
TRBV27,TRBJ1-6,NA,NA,TGTGCCAGCAGTTTCAACAGCCAGCCGACGACCCTCCACTTT,CASSFNSQPTTLHF
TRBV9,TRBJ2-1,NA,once,TGTGCCAGCAGCGTTGGGCTGGAAAGCAATGAGCAGTTCTTC,CASSVGLESNEQFF
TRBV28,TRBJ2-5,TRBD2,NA,TGTGCCAGCAGTTTTGGGACTAGCCAGACCCAGTACTTC,CASSFGTSQTQYF
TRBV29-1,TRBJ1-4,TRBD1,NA,TGCAGCGTTGAAGGGGACAGGGTCGGGAAACTGTTTTTT,CSVEGDRVGKLFF
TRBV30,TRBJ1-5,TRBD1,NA,TGTGCCTGGAGTCGGGACAGGACAAATCAGCCCCAGCATTTT,CAWSRDRTNQPQHF
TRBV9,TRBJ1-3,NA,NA,TGTGCCAGCAGCGTAGGGACTCTAAACTCTGGAAACACCATATATTTT,CASSVGTLNSGNTIYF
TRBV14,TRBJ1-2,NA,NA,TGTGCCAGCCTAGCGGCCTGGACATTTGGCTACACCTTC,CASLAAWTFGYTF
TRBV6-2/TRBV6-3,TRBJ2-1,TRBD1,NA,TGTGCCAGCAGTAGGCAGGGGGAAATGAGACACTACAATGAGCAGTTCTTC,CASSRQGEMRHYNEQFF
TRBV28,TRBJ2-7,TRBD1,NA,TGTGCCAGCAGTTTAAGGACAGGGGGATACGAGCAGTACTTC,CASSLRTGGYEQYF
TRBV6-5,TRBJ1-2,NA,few,TGTGCCAGCAGGGGCGGGACGGACTATGGCTACACCTTC,CASRGGTDYGYTF
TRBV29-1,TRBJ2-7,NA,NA,TGCAGCGTGGGGATTCGGCAGGGGGGTATCGAGCAGTACTTC,CSVGIRQGGIEQYF
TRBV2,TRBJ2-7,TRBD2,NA,TGTGCCAGCAGTGAGGTCGCTAGCGGGAACTACGAGCAGTACTTC,CASSEVASGNYEQYF
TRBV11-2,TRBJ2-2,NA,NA,TGTGCCAGCAGCTTCTCGCTTCGTGGGAGCCCCCGGCTGTTTTTT,CASSFSLRGSPRLFF
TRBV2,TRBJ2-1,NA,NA,TGTGCCAGCACCACCCACAGGGCATCATCCAATGAGCAGTTCTTC,CASTTHRASSNEQFF
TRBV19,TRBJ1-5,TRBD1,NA,TGTGCCAGCACGCCCCGAGGGGGCGGGAGGGAACCCCAGCATTTT,CASTPRGGGREPQHF
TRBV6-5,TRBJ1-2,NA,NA,TGTGCCAGCAGGGGGCAGGAAGGTCGTAGCTATGGCTACACCTTC,CASRGQEGRSYGYTF
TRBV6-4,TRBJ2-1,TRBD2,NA,TGTGCCAGCAGCCCTAGCGGGAGCCCATGGGGGCAGTTCTTC,CASSPSGSPWGQFF
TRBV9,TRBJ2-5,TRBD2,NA,TGTGCCAGCAGCGTATCCCTAGCGGAACGAGAGACCCAGTACTTC,CASSVSLAERETQYF
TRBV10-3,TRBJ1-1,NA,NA,TGTGCCATCAGTGTCGGCACCAGGGGCACTGAAGCTTTCTTT,CAISVGTRGTEAFF
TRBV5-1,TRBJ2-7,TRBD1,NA,TGCGCCAGCAGCCTTGACAGGGGCGACAACGAGCAGTACTTC,CASSLDRGDNEQYF
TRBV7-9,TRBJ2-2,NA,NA,TGTGCCAGCAGCTTAATGGCGACAAACACCGGGGAGCTGTTTTTT,CASSLMATNTGELFF
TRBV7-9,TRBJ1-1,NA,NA,TGTGCCAGCCGACCGGGGGTGGGCACTGAAGCTTTCTTT,CASRPGVGTEAFF
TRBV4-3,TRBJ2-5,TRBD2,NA,TGCGCCAGCAGCCAACAAACTAGCGGGAGGCAGGAGACCCAGTACTTC,CASSQQTSGRQETQYF
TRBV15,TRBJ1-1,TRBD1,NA,TGTGCCACCAGCAGCCTACCGGGACAGGGGGCAGTGGGTGAAGCTTTCTTT,CATSSLPGQGAVGEAFF
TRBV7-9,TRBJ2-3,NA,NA,TGTGCCAGCAGCTTAAGTCCCGCAGCAGATACGCAGTATTTT,CASSLSPAADTQYF
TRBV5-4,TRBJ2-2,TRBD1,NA,TGTGCCAGCAGCTTCGGGACAGGACTCACCGGGGAGCTGTTTTTT,CASSFGTGLTGELFF
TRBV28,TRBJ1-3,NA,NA,TGTGCCAGCACCGCCGGGGGGGAAGAAGGAAACACCATATATTTT,CASTAGGEEGNTIYF
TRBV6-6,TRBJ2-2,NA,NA,TGTGCCAGCTTTTGGGAGCAAGTGAACACCGGGGAGCTGTTTTTT,CASFWEQVNTGELFF
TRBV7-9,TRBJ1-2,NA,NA,TGTGCCAGCAGCCCCGACAGTTATGCTAACTATGGCTACACCTTC,CASSPDSYANYGYTF
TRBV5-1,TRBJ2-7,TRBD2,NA,TGCGCCAGCAGCTCGACCCTAGCGGGGGGCGAGCAGTACTTC,CASSSTLAGGEQYF
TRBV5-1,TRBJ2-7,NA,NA,TGCGCCAGCAGCTCCAGGGGTCTAAGTGAGCAGTACTTC,CASSSRGLSEQYF
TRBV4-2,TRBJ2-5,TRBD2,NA,TGTGCCAGCAGCCAAGAGGGTTACGGGAGGGCGGGAGAGACCCAGTACTTC,CASSQEGYGRAGETQYF
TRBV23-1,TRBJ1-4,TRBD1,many,TGCGCCAGCAGTCCTGTCCAGGGGGCCGCGGATGGAAAACTGTTTTTT,CASSPVQGAADGKLFF
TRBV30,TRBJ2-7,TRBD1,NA,TGTGCCTGGAGTGTAATGGGACAGGGGGCCGAGTACTTC,CAWSVMGQGAEYF
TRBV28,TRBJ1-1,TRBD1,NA,TGTGCCAGCAGTTTACCCCAGGGGGCGTCGGGAACTGAAGCTTTCTTT,CASSLPQGASGTEAFF
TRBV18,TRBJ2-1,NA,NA,TGTGCCAGCTCACCTTCTTTGGGACAATCCTACAATGAGCAGTTCTTC,CASSPSLGQSYNEQFF
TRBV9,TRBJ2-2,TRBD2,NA,TGTGCCAGCAGCCCCGGGACTAGCCATTCCGGGGAGCTGTTTTTT,CASSPGTSHSGELFF
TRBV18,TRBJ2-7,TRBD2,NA,TGTGCCAGCTCACGCGGACTAGCGGGAGGGCGGGAGCAGTACTTC,CASSRGLAGGREQYF
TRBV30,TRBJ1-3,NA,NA,TGTGCCTGGAGGTCCCCCCCGGGGAGCTCTGGAAACACCATATATTTT,CAWRSPPGSSGNTIYF
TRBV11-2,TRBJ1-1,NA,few,TGTGCCAGCAGCCCCCTAACTGAAGCTTTCTTT,CASSPLTEAFF
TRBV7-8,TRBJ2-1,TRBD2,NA,TGTGCCAGCAGCTTGGGGGGAGCGGGGGCCTACAATGAGCAGTTCTTC,CASSLGGAGAYNEQFF
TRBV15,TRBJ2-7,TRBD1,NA,TGTGCCACCAGCAGAATCAGGGGGTCCTACGAGCAGTACTTC,CATSRIRGSYEQYF
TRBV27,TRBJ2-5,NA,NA,TGTGCCAGCAAAAGAGCACAAGAGACCCAGTACTTC,CASKRAQETQYF
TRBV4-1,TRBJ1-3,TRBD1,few,TGCGCCAGCAGCCAGGTTCTGACAGGGGGCTTTGGAAACACCATATATTTT,CASSQVLTGGFGNTIYF
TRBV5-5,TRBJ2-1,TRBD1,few,TGTGCCAGCAGCCGGGACAGGGGTTACAATGAGCAGTTCTTC,CASSRDRGYNEQFF
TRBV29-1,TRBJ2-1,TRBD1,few,TGCAGCGTTGAAAGGTCTCAGGGGGCAGACAATGAGCAGTTCTTC,CSVERSQGADNEQFF